This T cell receptor (beta chain) was documented in a study of blood T cell repertoires in COVID-19. Turning to the study itself: Sites in the United States, Italy and Spain provided acute and convalescent COVID-19 samples. Sources were T cells, B-cell-depleted T cells, or PBMCs; the material itself was cDNA or gDNA.

Per the study methods: The authors estimated nucleated cell counts from reference gene primer amplification. Sequencing used immunoSEQ multiplex PCR; TCRdb keeps in-frame clones, though not all of them. D and trimming were read from the DNA, whereas the V and J calls and clone size are those reported in that table. The sample holds roughly 70,000 clones, approximately 90% seen once. The CDR3 runs to 13 residues. CDR1 and CDR2 from the germline V gene are MNHEY and SMNVEV (reference sequence). The V and J ends lost 6 bases and 6 bases, in that order; junction bases with no gene match: 4. The source material was peripheral blood. This chain joins TRBV27 and TRBJ2-1; 8 bases line up with TRBD2. The TCR originated in a man in his 70s with active COVID-19. The CDR3 reads CASRWTSSNEQFF. DNA of the CDR3: TGTGCCAGCAGGTGGACTAGCAGCAATGAGCAGTTCTTC.